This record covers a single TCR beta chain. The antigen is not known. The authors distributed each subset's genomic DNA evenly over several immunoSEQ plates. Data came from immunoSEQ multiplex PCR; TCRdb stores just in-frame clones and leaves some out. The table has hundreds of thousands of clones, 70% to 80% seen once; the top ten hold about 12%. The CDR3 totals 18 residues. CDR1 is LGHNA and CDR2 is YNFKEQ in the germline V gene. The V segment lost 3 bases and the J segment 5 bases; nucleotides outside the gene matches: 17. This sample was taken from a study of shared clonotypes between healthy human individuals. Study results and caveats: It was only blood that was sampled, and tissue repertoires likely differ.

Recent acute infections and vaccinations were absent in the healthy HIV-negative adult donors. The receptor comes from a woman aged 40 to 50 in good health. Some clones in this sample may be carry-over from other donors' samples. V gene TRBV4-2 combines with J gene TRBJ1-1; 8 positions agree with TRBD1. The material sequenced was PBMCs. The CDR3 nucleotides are TGTGCCAGCAGCCAGGGGGGTCGTCGACAGGGGAAAGGGACTGAAGCTTTCTTT. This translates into CASSQGGRRQGKGTEAFF.